This TCR beta chain was captured in a study of cytomegalovirus exposure and HLA in healthy donors. Across the study: Among roughly 180 million T cells, an earlier analysis found 120 million or so unique TCR beta sequences.

The trim removed 2 bases at V and 3 bases at J, leaving 1 base unmatched. CDR3 length: 13 amino acids. Germline lookup yields CDR1 MNHEY and CDR2 SMNVEV (reference sequence). Primers included in the PCR were 60 Vbeta and 13 Jbeta primers. This table comes from immunoSEQ multiplex PCR, and its TCRdb copy is limited to in-frame clones, with some not included. The data show about 130,000 clones, 76% seen once. The sequenced sample consisted of PBMCs. This receptor was taken from a man aged 40-49 years in good health and CMV-seronegative. V gene TRBV27 combines with J gene TRBJ2-7; 7 bases are a match to TRBD2. The CDR3 coding sequence is TGTGCCAGCAGTTTAGCGGGAGACTACGAGCAGTACTTC. Translating it yields CASSLAGDYEQYF.